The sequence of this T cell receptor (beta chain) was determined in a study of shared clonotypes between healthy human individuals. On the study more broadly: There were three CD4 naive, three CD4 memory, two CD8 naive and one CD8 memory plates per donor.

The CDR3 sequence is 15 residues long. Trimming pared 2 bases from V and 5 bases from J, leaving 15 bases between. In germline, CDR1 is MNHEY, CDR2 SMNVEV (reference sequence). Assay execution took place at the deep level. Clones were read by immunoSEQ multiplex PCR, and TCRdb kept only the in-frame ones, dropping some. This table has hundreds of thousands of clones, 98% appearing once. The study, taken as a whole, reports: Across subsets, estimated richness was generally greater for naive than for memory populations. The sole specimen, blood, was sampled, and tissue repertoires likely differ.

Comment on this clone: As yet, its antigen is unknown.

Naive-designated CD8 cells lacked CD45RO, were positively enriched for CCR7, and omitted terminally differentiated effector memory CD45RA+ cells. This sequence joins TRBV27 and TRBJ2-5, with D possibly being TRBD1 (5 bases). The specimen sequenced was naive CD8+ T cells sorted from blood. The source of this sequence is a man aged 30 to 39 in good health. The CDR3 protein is CASSLEGHIGETQYF. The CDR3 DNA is TGTGCCAGCAGTTTAGAAGGACATATTGGGGAGACCCAGTACTTC.